The 13 T cell receptor beta chains given below trace back to one sample, sequenced in a study of cytomegalovirus exposure and HLA in healthy donors. PCR amplification relied on 60 Vbeta primers (plus 13 Jbeta primers). TCRdb's table, derived via immunoSEQ multiplex PCR, lists solely in-frame clones and lacks some. Of under 200,000 clones in the sample, 70% to 80% are singletons; the top ten hold about 0.72%. The sample was PBMCs. These receptors all stem from a woman in her forties in good health and CMV-seronegative.

The sample holds a few counts of this clone. V and J are TRBV2 and TRBJ1-5; 7 bases align to TRBD1. V lost 5 bases and J lost 2; bases outside the gene matches: 18. Germline lookup yields CDR1 SNHLY and CDR2 FYNNEI. The CDR3 length is 19 residues. The CDR3 DNA reads as TGTGCCAGCAGTTGGGCAGGTGGTCCAAGAGGGGGCGGCAATCAGCCCCAGCATTTT. It translates to CASSWAGGPRGGGNQPQHF.

This clone appeared once. The V and J genes are TRBV6-1 and TRBJ2-5; 10 bases align to TRBD1. The tail of the sequence fits TRBJ2-7 better, so the J call may be wrong. Germline lookup yields CDR1 MNHNS and CDR2 SASEGT. CDR3 size: 14 residues. CDR3 DNA sequence: TGTGCCAGCAGTGAAGGAGACAGGGGGCACGAGCAGTACTTC. Translated, it gives CASSEGDRGHEQYF.

This sequence joins TRBV28 and TRBJ1-5; TRBD1 aligns across 7 bases. The CDR3 extends over 14 amino acids. Germline-derived CDR1 and CDR2 are MDHEN and SYDVKM. Trimming removed 2 bases from V and 7 bases from J; junction bases left unmatched: 5. The CDR3 here is CASSLGPGGQPQHF. The CDR3 DNA sequence: TGTGCCAGCAGTTTAGGACCAGGGGGGCAGCCCCAGCATTTT. Full variable domain (remainder filled in from reference TRBV28 and TRBJ1-5): DVKVTQSSRYLVKRTGEKVFLECVQDMDHENMFWYRQDPGLGLRLIYFSYDVKMKEKGDIPEGYSVSREKKERFSLILESASTNQTSMYLCASSLGPGGQPQHFGDGTRLSIL.

This chain connects TRBV11-3 to TRBJ1-1, with D hard to call. The CDR3 runs to 12 residues. Germline assignment: CDR1 SGHNT and CDR2 YENEEA. Trimming stripped 1 base from V and 6 bases from J, with 6 bases between. The CDR3 here is CASSLGTAEAFF. DNA of the CDR3: TGTGCCAGCAGCTTAGGTACAGCTGAAGCTTTCTTT.

A single count supports this clone. CDR3 bases: TGTGCCAGCGGCCGGGACAGGGTAACCTACGAGCAGTACTTC. Translated: CASGRDRVTYEQYF. The chain has TRBV2 and TRBJ2-5, with 9 bases matching TRBD1. The J call may be mistaken, given a closer DNA end match to TRBJ2-7. Germline loops: CDR1 SNHLY, CDR2 FYNNEI. This CDR3 is 14 amino acids long.

The rearrangement joins TRBV19 to TRBJ2-3, with a tentative D call TRBD1 (6 bases). This CDR3 is built from 10 residues. Trimming took off 8 bases at V and 10 bases at J, with 10 bases between the two ends. Germline loops: CDR1 LNHDA, CDR2 SQIVND (reference sequence). In nucleotides, the CDR3 is TGTGCCAGTGGGGACACAGCGCAGTATTTT. Its protein product is CASGDTAQYF.

This chain's CDR3 is CASSPAGTGDYEQYF. Written as DNA, the CDR3 is TGTGCCAGCTCCCCAGCCGGGACAGGGGACTACGAGCAGTACTTC. This chain joins TRBV18 and TRBJ2-7, with 10 bases fitting TRBD1. The CDR3 sequence is 15 residues long. Germline CDR1 KGHSH, CDR2 LQKENI. Trimming cost V 6 bases and J 3 bases; bases outside gene matches: 8.

This chain links TRBV7-9 with TRBJ1-2; D is perhaps TRBD1 (5 bases). Trimming shortened V by 1 base and J by 6 bases, and 12 bases separated the two germline ends. The CDR3 is made up of 14 amino acids. Germline CDR1 and CDR2: SEHNR and FQNEAQ (reference sequence). This CDR3 reads CASSLGQSRDGYTF. CDR3 in DNA: TGTGCCAGCAGCTTAGGACAGAGCAGAGATGGCTACACCTTC.

Here the CDR3 reads CASSLDRNNEQFF. CDR3 DNA: TGTGCCAGCAGCTTAGACAGAAACAATGAGCAGTTCTTC. V is TRBV11-2 and J is TRBJ2-1, with D hard to call. Trimming removed 0 bases from V and 5 bases from J, with 5 bases in between. This CDR3 spans 13 amino acids. Germline CDR1 and CDR2: SGHAT and FQNNGV.

This rearrangement joins TRBV2 to TRBJ2-1; TRBD1 matches 8 bases. The V segment lost 5 bases and the J segment 8 bases; nucleotides outside the gene matches: 5. Germline V gene sequence: CDR1 SNHLY, CDR2 FYNNEI. The CDR3 length is 13 residues. This CDR3 reads CASSNQGADEQFF. The CDR3 DNA reads as TGTGCCAGCAGTAATCAGGGGGCCGATGAGCAGTTCTTC. Full variable domain (remainder filled in from reference TRBV2 and TRBJ2-1): EPEVTQTPSHQVTQMGQEVILRCVPISNHLYFYWYRQILGQKVEFLVSFYNNEISEKSEIFDDQFSVERPDGSNFTLKIRSTKLEDSAMYFCASSNQGADEQFFGPGTRLTVL.

The rearrangement joins TRBV28 to TRBJ2-1; TRBD2 matches 13 bases. V was clipped by 5 bases and J by 4 bases; unmatched bases: 5. Germline lookup yields CDR1 MDHEN and CDR2 SYDVKM. CDR3 length: 16 amino acids. CDR3 region: CASSLRTSGSYNEQFF. CDR3 bases: TGTGCCAGCAGTCTCCGGACTAGCGGGAGTTACAATGAGCAGTTCTTC.

The J gene is TRBJ2-5, the V gene TRBV5-1; weak D call: TRBD1 (5 bases). In germline, CDR1 is SGHRS, CDR2 YFSETQ. CDR3 size: 14 residues. Deletions cut 7 bases from V and 5 bases from J, with 18 bases between. CDR3 nucleotide sequence: TGCGCCAGCGCCGGTAGGGGTCAAGGGGAGACCCAGTACTTC. This sequence encodes CASAGRGQGETQYF. The full variable domain, its missing parts supplied by reference TRBV5-1 and TRBJ2-5, is KAGVTQTPRYLIKTRGQQVTLSCSPISGHRSVSWYQQTPGQGLQFLFEYFSETQRNKGNFPGRFSGRQFSNSRSEMNVSTLELGDSALYLCASAGRGQGETQYFGPGTRLLVL.

The V gene is TRBV4-2, the J gene TRBJ2-5; 7 bases fit TRBD1. The end of the DNA aligns better with TRBJ2-7, so the J call may be wrong. CDR3 length: 12 residues. Germline CDR1 and CDR2: LGHNA and YNFKEQ. In DNA form, the CDR3 reads TGTGCCAGCAGCGAGACAGGGTACGAGCAGTACTTC. This encodes CASSETGYEQYF.